Sequencing of this TCR beta chain was carried out in a study of OX40 agonist ivuxolimab in advanced cancers. Findings and caveats of the study: What antigens the expanded peripheral T cells recognized was never established.

The CDR3 has 13 amino acids. V was trimmed by 8 bases and J by 6 bases, leaving 13 bases between them. In germline, CDR1 is ENHRY, CDR2 SYGVKD. Regarding this clone: Its target is not known.

Patients with autoimmune history or systemic immunosuppression were excluded. Blood sampling was done at baseline, cycle 4 day 1, and cycle 7 day 1. Method: immunoSEQ multiplex PCR; TCRdb's copy keeps in-frame clones and lacks some. This sample has about 79,000 clones, with 90% found just once. This rearrangement joins TRBV10-3 to TRBJ1-4; D ambiguous. The receptor was derived from an adult with an advanced solid tumor such as melanoma, head and neck, liver or kidney cancer. The sequenced sample was CD4+ or CD8+ T cells sorted from blood, obtained in a trial of the OX40 agonist ivuxolimab. CDR3 amino acids: CAISVTPDEKLFF. Here the CDR3 DNA reads TGTGCCATCTCAGTAACACCCGATGAAAAACTGTTTTTT.